The 22 T cell receptor beta chains presented below share a single source sample, sequenced in a study of CD8 T cells in ankylosing spondylitis. TCRdb fed the 5' RACE reads into MiXCR, producing one record per CDR3 protein. The data contain 110,000 to 150,000 distinct CDR3 sequences, roughly 8.4% of them singletons. Sequencing was performed on synovial fluid, either unsorted or a sorted T cell fraction (not recorded which). The receptors come from a male donor with ankylosing spondylitis.

Points on this clonotype: A single base separates this from a much larger clone, so it may be a read error. The CDR3 bases are TGCAGTGCTAGAGATTTAAGGGGCACTGAAGCTTTCTTT. It encodes CSARDLRGTEAFF. The chain employs TRBV20-1 and TRBJ1-1, with D perhaps TRBD1 (5 bases). CDR1 and CDR2 (germline): DFQATT, SNEGSKA (reference sequence). The CDR3 extends over 13 amino acids. V lost 0 bases, J lost 4 bases, and 9 bases lay in between.

This clonotype was detected only a few times. V and J are TRBV4-2 and TRBJ1-6; 7 bases agree with TRBD1. With V trimmed by 1 base and J by 6 bases, 6 bases remained unmatched. Germline lookup yields CDR1 LGHNA and CDR2 YNFKEQ. This CDR3 contains 16 residues. CDR3 in amino acids: CASSQAQGQSNSPLHF. The CDR3 bases are TGTGCCAGCAGCCAAGCTCAGGGACAGTCTAATTCACCCCTCCACTTT.

The gene calls are TRBV4-1 and TRBJ2-1; 9 bases agree with TRBD1. The CDR3 length is 17 residues. The ends lost 4 bases at V and 5 bases at J; junction bases unmatched: 12. Germline V lookup: CDR1 MGHRA, CDR2 YSYEKL. The CDR3 spells CASSRVTGGSGNNEQFF. The CDR3 DNA reads as TGCGCCAGCAGCCGAGTTACAGGGGGCAGCGGGAACAATGAGCAGTTCTTC.

In this sample, this clonotype turned up a few times. A read error may explain this, as a much larger clone is one base away. V usage is TRBV11-1 and J usage is TRBJ2-5; TRBD1 or TRBD2 may be the D gene (5 bases each). There are 12 residues in the CDR3. The V gene's germline CDR1 is SGHAT and CDR2 FQDESV (reference sequence). V was trimmed by 5 bases and J by 3 bases, leaving 7 bases between them. The chain's CDR3 is CASSQGEETQYF. CDR3 nucleotides: TGTGCCAGCAGCCAGGGAGAAGAGACCCAGTACTTC.

This clonotype turned up a few times. This chain joins TRBV3-1 and TRBJ2-3; D uncertain. CDR3 length: 12 residues. Trimming took 6 bases from V and 6 from J, leaving 10 bases between them. CDR1 and CDR2 (germline): LGHDT, YNNKEL (reference sequence). CDR3: CASSYSLDTQYF. The CDR3 DNA reads TGTGCCAGCAGTTACTCTCTGGATACGCAGTATTTT.

The rearrangement uses TRBV7-9 and TRBJ2-7; no clear D gene. The germline V gene has CDR1 SEHNR and CDR2 FQNEAQ (reference sequence). V was trimmed by 0 bases and J by 6 bases, leaving 9 bases between them. This CDR3 spans 13 amino acids. The CDR3 loop reads CASSLAWGSEQYF. The CDR3 DNA is TGTGCCAGCAGCTTAGCCTGGGGTAGCGAGCAGTACTTC.

This chain connects TRBV2 to TRBJ2-3, with 9 bases fitting TRBD1. The junction had 2 bases not matched to a gene; V was cut back by 3 bases and J by 1 base. Germline V gene sequence: CDR1 SNHLY, CDR2 FYNNEI. This CDR3 is 15 amino acids long. CDR3 coding DNA: TGTGCCAGCAGTGACCGGGACAGGGGCACAGATACGCAGTATTTT. Amino acids: CASSDRDRGTDTQYF.

The CDR3: CASSLGLGARTNEKLFF. Written as DNA, the CDR3 is TGTGCCAGCAGCTTAGGACTGGGGGCAAGGACTAATGAAAAACTGTTTTTT. V usage is TRBV7-9 and J usage is TRBJ1-4, with D possibly matching TRBD1 (6 bases). The CDR3 has 17 residues. Trimming cost V 1 base and J 2 bases, with 14 bases left between them. Germline V gene data show CDR1 as SEHNR and CDR2 as FQNEAQ (reference sequence).

The chain combines TRBV20-1 with TRBJ2-3; TRBD2 aligns across 13 bases. This CDR3 has 15 residues. CDR1 and CDR2 from the germline V gene are DFQATT and SNEGSKA (reference sequence). The J segment lost 2 bases and the V segment lost 5 bases, leaving 4 bases of the junction unmatched. CDR3 sequence (DNA): TGCAGTGCTGAAGGGACTAGCGGGAACACAGATACGCAGTATTTT. It encodes CSAEGTSGNTDTQYF.

This clonotype was counted only a few times. This chain links TRBV11-2 with TRBJ1-2, with 7 nucleotides matching TRBD1. CDR3 length: 18 amino acids. From germline, CDR1 is SGHAT and CDR2 FQNNGV. Germline trimming cut 5 bases from V and 0 bases from J; bases unmatched to any gene: 15. In DNA form, the CDR3 reads TGTGCCAGCAGCCCCCGTGGGGGACAGCCGACAACTAACTATGGCTACACCTTC. Protein sequence: CASSPRGGQPTTNYGYTF.

This clonotype was found many times. The V call is TRBV4-2, the J call TRBJ1-2; 7 nucleotides match TRBD1. Per germline, CDR1 LGHNA and CDR2 YNFKEQ. The CDR3 loop spans 12 amino acids. J gave up 8 bases and V 5 bases, and 5 bases lay outside the gene matches. DNA for the CDR3: TGTGCCAGCAGCGGACAGGTCCCAGGCTACACCTTC. It specifies CASSGQVPGYTF.

This clonotype was recorded at least ten times. This chain connects TRBV6-1 to TRBJ1-4; 10 bases map to TRBD1. The V segment lost 5 bases and the J segment 8 bases; nucleotides outside the gene matches: 8. This CDR3 comprises 15 residues. CDR1 MNHNS and CDR2 SASEGT come from the germline V gene. CDR3 nucleotides: TGTGCCAGCAGTCAACCCGGGACAGGGGAAGAAAAACTGTTTTTT. Amino acids: CASSQPGTGEEKLFF.

The rearrangement links TRBV30 to TRBJ1-2; D is ambiguous. The CDR3 length is 15 residues. Germline assignment: CDR1 GTSNPN and CDR2 SVGIG (reference sequence). V was cut by 3 bases and J by 2 bases, with 16 bases left in between. The DNA for the CDR3 is TGTGCCTGGAGCGTTAGAGGTGCCCCCAACTATGGCTACACCTTC. This gives the protein CAWSVRGAPNYGYTF.

Concerning this clonotype itself: This sequence may be a read error, since a much larger clone differs from it by one base. The rearrangement uses TRBV20-1 and TRBJ2-1, with D unresolved. Germline loops: CDR1 DFQATT, CDR2 SNEGSKA (reference sequence). This CDR3 region has 11 residues. The CDR3 DNA follows: TGCAGTGCTAGTCGAGCCGATGAGCAGCTCTTC. It codes for CSASRADEQLF.

This chain uses TRBV6-5 with TRBJ2-3; possibly TRBD2 for D (5 bases). The length of the CDR3 is 17 residues. Trimming removed 2 bases from V and 0 bases from J, with 15 bases in between. Looked up from germline, CDR1 is MNHEY and CDR2 is SVGAGI. CDR3 coding DNA: TGTGCCAGCAGTTACCGCCGGCGGGCTGTGAGCACAGATACGCAGTATTTT. This codes for CASSYRRRAVSTDTQYF.

This clonotype appeared a few times. The V gene is TRBV11-1, the J gene TRBJ2-3; the match to TRBD2 covers 9 bases. CDR3 length: 20 amino acids. J was trimmed by 1 base and V by 5 bases; bases with no gene match: 19. CDR1 SGHAT and CDR2 FQDESV come from the germline V gene (reference sequence). The CDR3 region has the DNA TGTGCCAGCAGCCCCCGCAGTACGAGCGGGAGGAGCGCTGGCACAGATACGCAGTATTTT. It translates to CASSPRSTSGRSAGTDTQYF.

This chain connects TRBV28 to TRBJ1-5; D may be TRBD1 (5 bases). Germline V gene data show CDR1 as MDHEN and CDR2 as SYDVKM. The CDR3 is made up of 16 amino acids. Between the trimmed V and J ends, which lost 3 bases and 2 bases, there was a span of 14 bases. The CDR3: CASSFYRRVGNQPQHF. The DNA of the CDR3 is TGTGCCAGCAGTTTTTACAGGAGGGTAGGCAATCAGCCCCAGCATTTT.

This clonotype was detected ten times or more. CDR3 protein: CASSGGSNTEAFF. The CDR3 DNA reads TGTGCCAGCAGTGGGGGGTCGAACACTGAAGCTTTCTTT. The chain combines TRBV5-4 with TRBJ1-1; perhaps TRBD1 as D (5 bases). Between the trimmed V and J ends, which lost 5 bases and 1 base, there was a span of 9 bases. The V gene's germline CDR1 is SGHNT and CDR2 YYREEE (reference sequence). This CDR3 is built from 13 residues.

This clonotype was detected ten times or more. J is TRBJ1-3 and V is TRBV5-1; D unclear. From germline, CDR1 is SGHRS and CDR2 YFSETQ. The CDR3 covers 14 residues. The V end lost 4 bases, the J end lost 2 bases, and 10 bases lay between the germline ends. As DNA, the CDR3 is TGCGCCAGCAGCGAACAAGACACTGGAAACACCATATATTTT. This codes for CASSEQDTGNTIYF.

Points on this clonotype: Possible read error: a much larger clone is one base away. The genes are TRBV7-8 and TRBJ2-1; TRBD2 aligns across 9 bases. The germline V gene has CDR1 SGHVS and CDR2 FQNEAQ. With V trimmed by 1 base and J by 6 bases, 4 bases remained unmatched. This CDR3 comprises 15 residues. The CDR3 DNA reads as TGTGCCAGCAGCTTAGGGACTAGCGCCACCAATGAGCAGTTCTTC. This gives the protein CASSLGTSATNEQFF.

The chain couples TRBV7-2 to TRBJ2-7; D remains ambiguous. Trimming removed 2 bases from V and 2 bases from J, with 10 bases in between. The CDR3 contains 14 residues. Germline CDR1 and CDR2: SGHTA and FQGNSA. CDR3 protein: CASSLIHSPYEQYF. For the CDR3, the DNA is TGTGCCAGCAGCTTAATTCACAGTCCCTACGAGCAGTACTTC. Looking up the rest from reference TRBV7-2 and TRBJ2-7 gives the full variable domain: GAGVSQSPSNKVTEKGKDVELRCDPISGHTALYWYRQSLGQGLEFLIYFQGNSAPDKSGLPSDRFSAERTGGSVSTLTIQRTQQEDSAVYLCASSLIHSPYEQYFGPGTRLTVT.

This clonotype was counted ten times or more. The V call is TRBV4-2, the J call TRBJ2-3, with 9 bases aligning to TRBD2. There are 20 residues in the CDR3. Germline values: CDR1 LGHNA, CDR2 YNFKEQ. V lost 0 bases to trimming and J lost 6 bases; unmatched junction nucleotides: 19. This CDR3 reads CASSQDSGAGAGGPRDTQYF. The CDR3 DNA reads TGTGCCAGCAGCCAAGATAGTGGGGCCGGAGCGGGAGGCCCCAGGGATACGCAGTATTTT.